A selection of T cell receptor beta chains follows, all from one sample in a study of blood T cells in healthy people across ages. Via MiXCR, TCRdb re-called the 5' RACE reads, giving one row per CDR3 protein. The table includes about 510,000 distinct CDR3 sequences, around a quarter detected once. The data also belong to a second study, concerning T cells of mothers and their children.

Sequencing was done on a sample of blood. Receptors were obtained from a boy aged 2 to 9 in good health. The CDR3 runs from the conserved cysteine through the conserved F or W. A D gene is named only where the DNA matches it firmly. Size is stated for part of the rows, as once, few or many counts, or as a class when the clone is expanded.

CDR3 length: 16
V gene: TRBV5-1
clone size: many
D gene: -
J gene: TRBJ2-2
CDR3 protein: CASSPAADSNTGELFF
CDR3 DNA: TGCGCCAGCAGCCCCGCAGCAGACTCGAACACCGGGGAGCTGTTTTTT

CDR3 length: 14
V gene: TRBV15
clone size: -
D gene: -
J gene: TRBJ1-2
CDR3 protein: CATSREGVNYGYTF
CDR3 DNA: TGTGCCACCAGCAGAGAAGGGGTTAACTATGGCTACACCTTC

CDR3 length: 15
V gene: TRBV6-5
clone size: -
D gene: -
J gene: TRBJ2-1
CDR3 protein: CASSPPGVSYNEQFF
CDR3 DNA: TGTGCCAGCAGCCCACCCGGAGTCTCCTACAATGAGCAGTTCTTC

CDR3 length: 13
V gene: TRBV29-1
clone size: -
D gene: TRBD1
J gene: TRBJ2-1
CDR3 protein: CSVSRTGDNEQFF
CDR3 DNA: TGCAGCGTCTCAAGGACAGGTGACAATGAGCAGTTCTTC

CDR3 length: 13
V gene: TRBV20-1
clone size: -
D gene: TRBD1
J gene: TRBJ1-5
CDR3 protein: CSATDRGGQPQHF
CDR3 DNA: TGCAGTGCTACCGACAGGGGTGGACAGCCCCAGCATTTT

CDR3 length: 13
V gene: TRBV29-1
clone size: few
D gene: -
J gene: TRBJ2-1
CDR3 protein: CSVEGISYNEQFF
CDR3 DNA: TGCAGCGTTGAAGGGATTTCGTACAATGAGCAGTTCTTC

CDR3 length: 17
V gene: TRBV5-1
clone size: -
D gene: -
J gene: TRBJ2-3
CDR3 protein: CASSLESWTNNPDTQYF
CDR3 DNA: TGCGCCAGCAGCTTGGAGTCCTGGACTAACAATCCAGATACGCAGTATTTT

CDR3 length: 14
V gene: TRBV6-5
clone size: few
D gene: TRBD2
J gene: TRBJ2-5
CDR3 protein: CASSYRLAEETQYF
CDR3 DNA: TGTGCCAGCAGTTACCGACTAGCAGAAGAGACCCAGTACTTC

CDR3 length: 13
V gene: TRBV3-1
clone size: few
D gene: -
J gene: TRBJ2-3
CDR3 protein: CASSQDLADTQYF
CDR3 DNA: TGTGCCAGCAGCCAAGATCTCGCAGATACGCAGTATTTT

CDR3 length: 13
V gene: TRBV20-1
clone size: few
D gene: -
J gene: TRBJ2-5
CDR3 protein: CSARDSGQETQYF
CDR3 DNA: TGCAGTGCTAGAGATTCCGGACAAGAGACCCAGTACTTC

CDR3 length: 15
V gene: TRBV5-1
clone size: -
D gene: TRBD2
J gene: TRBJ2-5
CDR3 protein: CASSLRGGPQETQYF
CDR3 DNA: TGCGCCAGCAGCTTGCGGGGGGGACCCCAAGAGACCCAGTACTTC

CDR3 length: 16
V gene: TRBV5-1
clone size: -
D gene: -
J gene: TRBJ2-3
CDR3 protein: CASSVPGGGTTDTQYF
CDR3 DNA: TGCGCCAGCAGCGTGCCTGGAGGGGGGACCACAGATACGCAGTATTTT

CDR3 length: 15
V gene: TRBV6-6
clone size: -
D gene: -
J gene: TRBJ1-1
CDR3 protein: CASSPWGAENTEAFF
CDR3 DNA: TGTGCCAGCAGTCCCTGGGGGGCGGAGAACACTGAAGCTTTCTTT

CDR3 length: 11
V gene: TRBV2
clone size: few
D gene: -
J gene: TRBJ2-1
CDR3 protein: CASSESAGAFF
CDR3 DNA: TGTGCCAGCAGTGAATCAGCGGGTGCGTTCTTC

CDR3 length: 15
V gene: TRBV11-2
clone size: many
D gene: -
J gene: TRBJ1-4
CDR3 protein: CASSSRAFFNEKLFF
CDR3 DNA: TGTGCCAGCAGCTCCCGGGCCTTTTTTAATGAAAAACTGTTTTTT

CDR3 length: 15
V gene: TRBV4-1
clone size: -
D gene: -
J gene: TRBJ2-7
CDR3 protein: CASSQKEAPSYEQYF
CDR3 DNA: TGCGCCAGCAGCCAAAAAGAGGCACCTTCCTACGAGCAGTACTTC

CDR3 length: 14
V gene: TRBV27
clone size: -
D gene: -
J gene: TRBJ2-1
CDR3 protein: CASSPAGSYNEQFF
CDR3 DNA: TGTGCCAGCAGTCCGGCTGGCAGCTACAATGAGCAGTTCTTC

CDR3 length: 14
V gene: TRBV10-3
clone size: -
D gene: -
J gene: TRBJ2-7
CDR3 protein: CAISVDRMVYEQYF
CDR3 DNA: TGTGCCATCAGTGTCGACAGAATGGTCTACGAGCAGTACTTC

CDR3 length: 16
V gene: TRBV7-2
clone size: -
D gene: TRBD2
J gene: TRBJ2-4
CDR3 protein: CASSSGLAYAKNIQYF
CDR3 DNA: TGTGCCAGCAGCTCGGGACTAGCGTATGCCAAAAACATTCAGTACTTC

CDR3 length: 14
V gene: TRBV5-6
clone size: few
D gene: -
J gene: TRBJ2-7
CDR3 protein: CASSSPRAAYEQYF
CDR3 DNA: TGTGCCAGCAGCTCCCCCAGGGCCGCTTACGAGCAGTACTTC

CDR3 length: 15
V gene: TRBV6-6
clone size: few
D gene: -
J gene: TRBJ1-5
CDR3 protein: CASSYFGDSNQPQHF
CDR3 DNA: TGTGCCAGCAGTTACTTTGGGGACAGCAATCAGCCCCAGCATTTT

CDR3 length: 13
V gene: TRBV5-1
clone size: -
D gene: -
J gene: TRBJ1-3
CDR3 protein: CASSDSSGNTIYF
CDR3 DNA: TGCGCCAGCAGCGACAGCTCTGGAAACACCATATATTTT

CDR3 length: 17
V gene: TRBV5-6
clone size: -
D gene: -
J gene: TRBJ1-3
CDR3 protein: CASSADGRYYSGNTIYF
CDR3 DNA: TGTGCCAGCAGCGCGGACGGCCGCTATTACTCTGGAAACACCATATATTTT

CDR3 length: 13
V gene: TRBV18
clone size: many
D gene: -
J gene: TRBJ2-7
CDR3 protein: CASSPTGSYEQYF
CDR3 DNA: TGTGCCAGCAGCCCAACAGGTAGCTACGAGCAGTACTTC

CDR3 length: 12
V gene: TRBV29-1
clone size: -
D gene: TRBD1
J gene: TRBJ2-5
CDR3 protein: CSGSTGGETQYF
CDR3 DNA: TGCAGCGGCTCGACAGGGGGGGAGACCCAGTACTTC

CDR3 length: 15
V gene: TRBV18
clone size: -
D gene: -
J gene: TRBJ2-3
CDR3 protein: CASSPPIDPTDTQYF
CDR3 DNA: TGTGCCAGCTCACCACCAATCGACCCCACAGATACGCAGTATTTT

CDR3 length: 14
V gene: TRBV6-4
clone size: many
D gene: -
J gene: TRBJ2-5
CDR3 protein: CASSDSKPQETQYF
CDR3 DNA: TGTGCCAGCAGTGACTCTAAGCCCCAAGAGACCCAGTACTTC

CDR3 length: 14
V gene: TRBV7-2
clone size: -
D gene: TRBD1
J gene: TRBJ1-4
CDR3 protein: CASSLRDRGDVLFF
CDR3 DNA: TGTGCCAGCAGCTTAAGGGACAGGGGGGACGTTCTGTTTTTT

CDR3 length: 14
V gene: TRBV7-3
clone size: -
D gene: -
J gene: TRBJ1-1
CDR3 protein: CASSLTQGLAEAFF
CDR3 DNA: TGTGCCAGCAGCTTAACGCAGGGGTTGGCTGAAGCTTTCTTT

CDR3 length: 13
V gene: TRBV25-1
clone size: few
D gene: -
J gene: TRBJ1-6
CDR3 protein: CASSEGGRSPLHF
CDR3 DNA: TGTGCCAGCAGTGAAGGGGGCCGTTCACCCCTCCACTTT

CDR3 length: 15
V gene: TRBV9
clone size: -
D gene: -
J gene: TRBJ2-3
CDR3 protein: CASSVAWERTDTQYF
CDR3 DNA: TGTGCCAGCAGCGTAGCCTGGGAACGCACAGATACGCAGTATTTT

CDR3 length: 15
V gene: TRBV3-1
clone size: -
D gene: -
J gene: TRBJ2-5
CDR3 protein: CASSQGPGPAETQYF
CDR3 DNA: TGTGCCAGCAGCCAGGGGCCGGGGCCCGCCGAGACCCAGTACTTC

CDR3 length: 15
V gene: TRBV7-6
clone size: -
D gene: TRBD2
J gene: TRBJ2-7
CDR3 protein: CASSPLAGGPYEQYF
CDR3 DNA: TGTGCCAGCAGCCCACTAGCGGGAGGTCCCTACGAGCAGTACTTC

CDR3 length: 14
V gene: TRBV7-9
clone size: few
D gene: -
J gene: TRBJ2-5
CDR3 protein: CASSFRNRAKTQYF
CDR3 DNA: TGTGCCAGCAGCTTCAGAAACAGGGCTAAGACCCAGTACTTC

CDR3 length: 13
V gene: TRBV4-3
clone size: -
D gene: -
J gene: TRBJ2-1
CDR3 protein: CASSQDEGDEQFF
CDR3 DNA: TGCGCCAGCAGCCAAGATGAAGGGGATGAGCAGTTCTTC

CDR3 length: 13
V gene: TRBV3-1
clone size: few
D gene: -
J gene: TRBJ2-5
CDR3 protein: CASSQESARRGYF
CDR3 DNA: TGTGCCAGCAGCCAAGAGAGCGCTAGGAGGGGGTACTTC

CDR3 length: 16
V gene: TRBV27
clone size: -
D gene: TRBD2
J gene: TRBJ2-5
CDR3 protein: CASSPRLAGPEETQYF
CDR3 DNA: TGTGCCAGCAGTCCCCGGCTAGCGGGACCGGAAGAGACCCAGTACTTC

CDR3 length: 16
V gene: TRBV5-1
clone size: -
D gene: TRBD1
J gene: TRBJ2-1
CDR3 protein: CASSSPLTGNYNEQFF
CDR3 DNA: TGCGCCAGCAGCTCCCCCCTGACAGGGAACTACAATGAGCAGTTCTTC

CDR3 length: 13
V gene: TRBV12-3/TRBV12-4
clone size: -
D gene: -
J gene: TRBJ2-3
CDR3 protein: CASSSNIPDTQYF
CDR3 DNA: TGTGCCAGCAGCAGTAACATACCAGATACGCAGTATTTT

CDR3 length: 17
V gene: TRBV18
clone size: -
D gene: TRBD2
J gene: TRBJ2-7
CDR3 protein: CASSFRTSGGARPEQYF
CDR3 DNA: TGTGCCAGCTCATTCCGGACTAGCGGGGGGGCCCGCCCCGAGCAGTACTTC

CDR3 length: 15
V gene: TRBV5-1
clone size: -
D gene: -
J gene: TRBJ1-1
CDR3 protein: CASSTLDALGAEAFF
CDR3 DNA: TGCGCCAGCAGCACACTGGACGCCCTAGGGGCTGAAGCTTTCTTT

CDR3 length: 11
V gene: TRBV30
clone size: -
D gene: -
J gene: TRBJ1-1
CDR3 protein: CAWSPSGKAFF
CDR3 DNA: TGTGCCTGGAGTCCCTCGGGGAAAGCTTTCTTT

CDR3 length: 14
V gene: TRBV7-9
clone size: few
D gene: -
J gene: TRBJ2-7
CDR3 protein: CASSLVGRGYEQYF
CDR3 DNA: TGTGCCAGCAGCTTAGTGGGCAGGGGCTACGAGCAGTACTTC

CDR3 length: 16
V gene: TRBV4-1
clone size: many
D gene: TRBD1
J gene: TRBJ2-2
CDR3 protein: CASSQEGTGYSGELFF
CDR3 DNA: TGCGCCAGCAGCCAAGAAGGGACAGGGTATTCCGGGGAGCTGTTTTTT

CDR3 length: 15
V gene: TRBV4-1
clone size: -
D gene: TRBD2
J gene: TRBJ2-1
CDR3 protein: CASSPRGGIHNEQFF
CDR3 DNA: TGCGCCAGCAGCCCCCGGGGAGGGATACACAATGAGCAGTTCTTC

CDR3 length: 12
V gene: TRBV11-2
clone size: -
D gene: -
J gene: TRBJ2-6
CDR3 protein: CASSLADNVLTF
CDR3 DNA: TGTGCCAGCAGCTTAGCTGACAACGTCCTGACTTTC

CDR3 length: 18
V gene: TRBV7-9
clone size: -
D gene: -
J gene: TRBJ1-1
CDR3 protein: CASSLDRSGRTLNTEAFF
CDR3 DNA: TGTGCCAGCAGCTTAGATAGGTCAGGGAGGACTTTGAACACTGAAGCTTTCTTT

CDR3 length: 16
V gene: TRBV12-5
clone size: -
D gene: -
J gene: TRBJ2-5
CDR3 protein: CASAPPEPTGGETQYF
CDR3 DNA: TGTGCTAGTGCCCCACCTGAGCCGACGGGCGGGGAGACCCAGTACTTC

CDR3 length: 15
V gene: TRBV10-3
clone size: -
D gene: -
J gene: TRBJ1-2
CDR3 protein: CAISEAGLSNYGYTF
CDR3 DNA: TGTGCCATCAGTGAGGCGGGACTTTCTAACTATGGCTACACCTTC

CDR3 length: 15
V gene: TRBV6-2/TRBV6-3
clone size: -
D gene: TRBD2
J gene: TRBJ2-1
CDR3 protein: CASRLAGGPHNEQFF
CDR3 DNA: TGTGCCAGCAGGCTAGCGGGAGGGCCCCACAATGAGCAGTTCTTC

CDR3 length: 15
V gene: TRBV4-3
clone size: few
D gene: -
J gene: TRBJ1-2
CDR3 protein: CASSRGSVSNYGYTF
CDR3 DNA: TGCGCCAGCAGCCGCGGGAGCGTCAGTAACTATGGCTACACCTTC

CDR3 length: 15
V gene: TRBV7-6
clone size: once
D gene: TRBD2
J gene: TRBJ2-5
CDR3 protein: CASSARTRYQETQYF
CDR3 DNA: TGTGCCAGCAGCGCCCGGACTAGGTACCAAGAGACCCAGTACTTC

CDR3 length: 15
V gene: TRBV4-1
clone size: -
D gene: -
J gene: TRBJ2-5
CDR3 protein: CASSLNQGEVETQYF
CDR3 DNA: TGCGCCAGCAGCCTTAATCAGGGAGAGGTCGAGACCCAGTACTTC

CDR3 length: 14
V gene: TRBV2
clone size: -
D gene: -
J gene: TRBJ2-7
CDR3 protein: CASSDPDTYYEQYF
CDR3 DNA: TGTGCCAGCAGTGATCCCGACACTTACTACGAGCAGTACTTC

CDR3 length: 13
V gene: TRBV14
clone size: -
D gene: TRBD2
J gene: TRBJ2-7
CDR3 protein: CASRPAGDYEQYF
CDR3 DNA: TGTGCCAGCAGACCAGCGGGGGACTACGAGCAGTACTTC